Each of the 8 T cell receptor beta chains below was sequenced from the same sample in a study of blood T cells in healthy people across ages. A second PCR of roughly 7 to 11 cycles used a sample-barcoded 5' primer and a J-beta primer mix. Via MiXCR, TCRdb re-called the 5' RACE reads, giving one row per CDR3 protein. The sample shows more than 450,000 distinct CDR3 sequences, roughly a quarter of them seen only once. These records were also assigned to another study, of T cells of mothers and their children.

Sequencing was carried out using blood. These receptors came from a boy aged 2 to 9 in good health.

The chain couples TRBV7-8 to TRBJ2-2; D is unresolved. With 7 bases removed from V and 5 bases from J, the gap between germline ends came to 14 bases. CDR1 SGHVS and CDR2 FQNEAQ come from the germline V gene. The CDR3 runs to 14 residues. CDR3 DNA: TGTGCCAGCACCCCTCTTCGGTCGACCGGGGAGCTGTTTTTT. It translates to CASTPLRSTGELFF.

This chain links TRBV7-6 with TRBJ2-4; D is possibly TRBD2 (5 bases). Germline lookup yields CDR1 SGHVS and CDR2 FNYEAQ. Between the trimmed V and J ends, which lost 1 base and 8 bases, there was a span of 12 bases. The CDR3 is made up of 14 amino acids. The DNA of the CDR3 is TGTGCCAGCAGCTTAGGGGAAGACGGGGACATTCAGTACTTC. Its translation: CASSLGEDGDIQYF.

This clonotype was found a few times. The chain has TRBV11-2 and TRBJ1-2; D is undetermined. The V gene's germline CDR1 is SGHAT and CDR2 FQNNGV. The CDR3 has 13 amino acids. The V end lost 4 bases, the J end lost 3 bases, and 9 bases lay between the germline ends. The CDR3 spells CASSSDGYYGYTF. In nucleotides, the CDR3 is TGTGCCAGCAGCTCGGACGGGTACTATGGCTACACCTTC.

This clonotype occurred a few times. The genes are TRBV25-1 and TRBJ2-5; 12 bases match TRBD2. Germline V CDR1 and CDR2: MGHDK, SYGVNS. This CDR3 contains 15 residues. J gave up 5 bases and V 2 bases, and 3 bases lay outside the gene matches. Written as DNA, the CDR3 is TGTGCCAGCAGTGAAGAACTAGCGGGGGGTGAGACCCAGTACTTC. The encoded protein is CASSEELAGGETQYF. The full variable domain, rest sourced from reference TRBV25-1 and TRBJ2-5, is EADIYQTPRYLVIGTGKKITLECSQTMGHDKMYWYQQDPGMELHLIHYSYGVNSTEKGDLSSESTVSRIRTEHFPLTLESARPSHTSQYLCASSEELAGGETQYFGPGTRLLVL.

The gene calls are TRBV7-2 and TRBJ1-2; 7 nucleotides line up with TRBD1. The CDR3 has 15 residues. The germline V gene encodes CDR1 SGHTA and CDR2 FQGNSA. The J segment lost 4 bases and the V segment lost 1 base, leaving 6 bases of the junction unmatched. The CDR3 DNA follows: TGTGCCAGCAGCTTAGAGGGGGCGCCGGTCTATGGCTACACCTTC. This gives the protein CASSLEGAPVYGYTF.

The chain carries TRBV5-1 and TRBJ2-7; D is possibly TRBD2 (5 bases). V dropped 4 bases and J dropped 5 bases, with 16 bases sitting between them. Germline values: CDR1 SGHRS, CDR2 YFSETQ. The CDR3 sequence is 14 residues long. The CDR3 bases are TGCGCCAGCAGCGGAGGATCACTCTACGACGAGCAGTACTTC. Protein: CASSGGSLYDEQYF.

The V call is TRBV24-1, the J call TRBJ2-1, with 7 bases matching TRBD1. Germline values: CDR1 KGHDR, CDR2 SFDVKD. The CDR3 totals 15 residues. The V and J ends lost 2 bases and 0 bases, in that order; junction bases with no gene match: 0. The CDR3 region has the DNA TGTGCCACCAGTGATTGGACAGGCTCCTACAATGAGCAGTTCTTC. Translated: CATSDWTGSYNEQFF.

A few counts support this clonotype. The chain carries TRBV10-3 and TRBJ1-6, with 10 bases matching TRBD1. Germline-derived CDR1 and CDR2 are ENHRY and SYGVKD. This CDR3 is built from 15 residues. Trimming removed 4 bases from V and 15 bases from J; junction bases left unmatched: 12. DNA of the CDR3: TGTGCCATCAGTGTTTCTGGGACAGGGGAGAGTGGCCTCCACTTT. Translation gives CAISVSGTGESGLHF.